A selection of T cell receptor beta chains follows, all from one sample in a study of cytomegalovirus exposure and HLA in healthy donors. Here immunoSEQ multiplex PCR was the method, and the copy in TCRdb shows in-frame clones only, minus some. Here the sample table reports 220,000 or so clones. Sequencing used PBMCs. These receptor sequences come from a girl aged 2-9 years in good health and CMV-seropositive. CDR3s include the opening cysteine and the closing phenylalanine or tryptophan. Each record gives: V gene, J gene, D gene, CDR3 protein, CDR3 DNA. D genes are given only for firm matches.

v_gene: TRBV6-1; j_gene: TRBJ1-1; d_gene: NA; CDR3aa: CASRLQGITEAFF; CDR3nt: TGTGCCAGCAGGCTCCAGGGTATAACTGAAGCTTTCTTT
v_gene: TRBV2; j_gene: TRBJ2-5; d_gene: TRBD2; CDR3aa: CASSGRAREETQYF; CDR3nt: TGTGCCAGCAGCGGGAGGGCCAGGGAAGAGACCCAGTACTTC
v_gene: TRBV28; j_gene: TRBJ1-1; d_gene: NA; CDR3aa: CASSFLQGEAFF; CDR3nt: TGTGCCAGCAGTTTCCTACAGGGTGAAGCTTTCTTT
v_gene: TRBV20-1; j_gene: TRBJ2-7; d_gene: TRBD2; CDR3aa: CSSGRAGEQYF; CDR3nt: TGCAGTAGCGGGAGGGCGGGTGAGCAGTACTTC
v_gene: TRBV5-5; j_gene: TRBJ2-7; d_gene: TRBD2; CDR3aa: CASSKGLAGIGAYEQYF; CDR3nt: TGTGCCAGCAGCAAGGGACTAGCGGGGATAGGGGCCTACGAGCAGTACTTC
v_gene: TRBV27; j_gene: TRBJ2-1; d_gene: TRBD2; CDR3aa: CASSFLVLAGGVYNEQFF; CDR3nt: TGTGCCAGCAGTTTTTTGGTCCTAGCGGGAGGGGTTTACAATGAGCAGTTCTTC
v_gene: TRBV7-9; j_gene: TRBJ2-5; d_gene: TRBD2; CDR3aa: CASSLLALAGFQETQYF; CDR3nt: TGTGCCAGCAGCCTACTAGCCCTAGCGGGGTTCCAAGAGACCCAGTACTTC
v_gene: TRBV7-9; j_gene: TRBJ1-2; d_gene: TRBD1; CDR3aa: CASSAGQGAMWGYTF; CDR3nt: TGTGCCAGCAGCGCTGGACAGGGGGCGATGTGGGGCTACACCTTC
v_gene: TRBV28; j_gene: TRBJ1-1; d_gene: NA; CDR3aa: CASNWVGQGKGAFF; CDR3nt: TGTGCCAGCAATTGGGTTGGGCAGGGTAAGGGAGCTTTCTTT
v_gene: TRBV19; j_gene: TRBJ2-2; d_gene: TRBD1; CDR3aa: CASLGQKNTGELFF; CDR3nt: TGTGCCAGCCTGGGACAGAAGAACACCGGGGAGCTGTTTTTT
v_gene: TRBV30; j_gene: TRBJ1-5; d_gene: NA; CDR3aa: CAWSRGTGNQPQHF; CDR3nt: TGTGCCTGGAGTCGCGGGACGGGCAATCAGCCCCAGCATTTT
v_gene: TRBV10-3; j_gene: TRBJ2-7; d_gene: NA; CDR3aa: CASQGDGTYEQYF; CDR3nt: TGTGCCTCACAGGGAGACGGGACCTACGAGCAGTACTTC
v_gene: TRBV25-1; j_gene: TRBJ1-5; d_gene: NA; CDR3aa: CASSESGDSSNQPQHF; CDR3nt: TGTGCCAGCAGTGAATCTGGAGACAGTAGCAATCAGCCCCAGCATTTT
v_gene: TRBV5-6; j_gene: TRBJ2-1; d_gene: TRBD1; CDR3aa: CASSLGGTGISYNEQFF; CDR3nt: TGTGCCAGCAGCTTGGGAGGGACAGGGATTTCCTACAATGAGCAGTTCTTC
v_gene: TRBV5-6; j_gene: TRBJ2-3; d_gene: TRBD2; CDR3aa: CASSLIGDWEGGTDTQYF; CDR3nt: TGTGCCAGCAGCTTGATCGGGGATTGGGAGGGCGGCACAGATACGCAGTATTTT
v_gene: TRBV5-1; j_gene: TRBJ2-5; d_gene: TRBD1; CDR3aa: CASSLGGGRETQYF; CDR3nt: TGCGCCAGCAGCTTGGGAGGGGGCCGAGAGACCCAGTACTTC
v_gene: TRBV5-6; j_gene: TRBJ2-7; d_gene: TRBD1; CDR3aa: CASSPPRVGQGRLGYEQYF; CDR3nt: TGTGCCAGCAGCCCCCCTCGGGTGGGACAGGGGAGACTGGGGTATGAGCAGTACTTC
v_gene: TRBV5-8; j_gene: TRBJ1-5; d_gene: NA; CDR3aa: CASSLGQFNQPQHF; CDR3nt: TGTGCCAGCAGCTTGGGACAGTTCAATCAGCCCCAGCATTTT
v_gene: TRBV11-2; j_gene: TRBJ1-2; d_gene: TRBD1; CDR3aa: CASSLDRGHGYTF; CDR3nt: TGTGCCAGCAGCTTAGACAGGGGGCATGGCTACACCTTC
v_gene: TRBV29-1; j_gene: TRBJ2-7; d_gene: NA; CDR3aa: CSVEGWAGPGAYEQYF; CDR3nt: TGCAGCGTTGAAGGATGGGCGGGCCCCGGGGCCTACGAGCAGTACTTC
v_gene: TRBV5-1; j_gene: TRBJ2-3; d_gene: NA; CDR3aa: CASSLALASTDTQYF; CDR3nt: TGCGCCAGCAGCTTGGCACTAGCCAGCACAGATACGCAGTATTTT
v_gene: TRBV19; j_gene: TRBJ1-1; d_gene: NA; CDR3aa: CASKQDLANTEAFF; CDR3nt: TGTGCCAGTAAGCAGGACTTGGCGAACACTGAAGCTTTCTTT
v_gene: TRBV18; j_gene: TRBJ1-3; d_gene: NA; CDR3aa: CASSPRQADSGNTIYF; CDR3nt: TGTGCCAGCTCACCACGACAGGCGGACTCTGGAAACACCATATATTTT
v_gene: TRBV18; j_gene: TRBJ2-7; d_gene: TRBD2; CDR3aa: CASSPSAGTSGAYEQYF; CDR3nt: TGTGCCAGCTCACCCTCTGCGGGGACTAGCGGAGCCTACGAGCAGTACTTC
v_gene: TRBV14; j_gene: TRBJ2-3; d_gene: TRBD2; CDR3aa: CASSALAGVSTDTQYF; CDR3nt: TGTGCCAGCAGCGCACTAGCGGGAGTCTCCACAGATACGCAGTATTTT
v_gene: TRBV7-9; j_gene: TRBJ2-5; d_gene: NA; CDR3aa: CASSLYKQETQYF; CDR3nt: TGTGCCAGCAGCTTATATAAACAAGAGACCCAGTACTTC
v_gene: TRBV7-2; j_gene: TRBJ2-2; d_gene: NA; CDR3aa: CASSLGRVGSGELFF; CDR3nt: TGTGCCAGCAGCTTGGGCAGGGTGGGATCCGGGGAGCTGTTTTTT
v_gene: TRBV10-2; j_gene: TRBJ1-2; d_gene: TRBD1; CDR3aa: CASSEDRGYGYTF; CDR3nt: TGCGCCAGCAGTGAAGACAGGGGTTATGGCTACACCTTC
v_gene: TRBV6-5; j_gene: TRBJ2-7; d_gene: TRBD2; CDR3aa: CASSYSAGGPGEQYF; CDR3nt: TGTGCCAGCAGTTACTCGGCGGGAGGGCCGGGGGAGCAGTACTTC
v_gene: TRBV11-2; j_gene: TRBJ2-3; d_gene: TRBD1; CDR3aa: CASSLDRGRSAHTQYF; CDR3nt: TGTGCCAGCAGCCTGGACAGGGGGCGATCCGCCCATACGCAGTATTTT
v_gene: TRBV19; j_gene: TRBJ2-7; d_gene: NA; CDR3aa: CASRGQGSYEQYF; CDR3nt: TGTGCCAGTAGGGGGCAGGGGTCGTACGAGCAGTACTTC
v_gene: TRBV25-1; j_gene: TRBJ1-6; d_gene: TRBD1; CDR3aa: CASRPTLTGASPLHF; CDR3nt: TGTGCCAGCAGACCAACCCTGACAGGGGCTTCACCCCTCCACTTT
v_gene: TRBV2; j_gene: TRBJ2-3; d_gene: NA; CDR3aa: CASSQKRSGTRTDTQYF; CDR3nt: TGTGCCAGCAGCCAAAAGCGGAGTGGGACTCGCACAGATACGCAGTATTTT
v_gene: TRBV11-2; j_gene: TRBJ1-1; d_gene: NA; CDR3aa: CASSFLTESEAFF; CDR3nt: TGTGCCAGCAGCTTTTTAACGGAGTCTGAAGCTTTCTTT
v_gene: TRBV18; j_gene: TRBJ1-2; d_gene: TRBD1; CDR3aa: CASSPGTDRVYGYTF; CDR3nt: TGTGCCAGCTCTCCCGGGACAGATCGCGTCTATGGCTACACCTTC
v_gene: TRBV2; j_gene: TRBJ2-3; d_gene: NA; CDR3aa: CASSETTSYTDTQYF; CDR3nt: TGTGCCAGCAGTGAGACAACCTCTTACACAGATACGCAGTATTTT
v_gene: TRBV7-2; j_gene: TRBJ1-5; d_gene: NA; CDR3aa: CASSLDRGIQPQHF; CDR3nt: TGTGCCAGCAGCTTAGATCGGGGGATTCAGCCCCAGCATTTT
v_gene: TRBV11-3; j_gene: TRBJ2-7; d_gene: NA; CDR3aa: CASRLTRVLTYEQYF; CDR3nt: TGTGCCAGCAGACTTACCAGGGTTCTGACCTACGAGCAGTACTTC
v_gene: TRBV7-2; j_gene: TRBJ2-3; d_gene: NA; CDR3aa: CASTKWDNTDTQYF; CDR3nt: TGTGCCAGCACCAAGTGGGACAACACAGATACGCAGTATTTT
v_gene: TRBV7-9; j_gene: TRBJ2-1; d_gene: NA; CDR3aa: CASSLLGSQSEQFF; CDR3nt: TGTGCCAGCAGCTTGTTGGGGAGCCAGAGTGAGCAGTTCTTC
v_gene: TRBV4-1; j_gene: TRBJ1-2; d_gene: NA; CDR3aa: CASSPLRENYGYTF; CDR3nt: TGCGCCAGCAGTCCTCTCAGGGAAAACTATGGCTACACCTTC
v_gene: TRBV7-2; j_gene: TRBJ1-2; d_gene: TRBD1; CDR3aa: CASSLQPDRVGGYTF; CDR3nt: TGTGCCAGCAGCTTACAACCCGACAGGGTGGGTGGCTACACCTTC
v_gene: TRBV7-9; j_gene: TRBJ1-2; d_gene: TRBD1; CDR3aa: CASSLGQANGGYTF; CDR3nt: TGTGCCAGCAGCTTGGGACAGGCAAATGGAGGCTACACCTTC
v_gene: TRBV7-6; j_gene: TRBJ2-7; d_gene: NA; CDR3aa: CASSPRQGTAYEQYF; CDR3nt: TGTGCCAGCAGCCCCCGCCAGGGGACGGCCTACGAGCAGTACTTC
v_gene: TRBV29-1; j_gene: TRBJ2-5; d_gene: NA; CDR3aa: CSVAGTPGTQYF; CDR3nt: TGCAGCGTCGCAGGGACTCCGGGGACCCAGTACTTC
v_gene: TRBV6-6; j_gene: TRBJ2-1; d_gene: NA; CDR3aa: CASSYARRPRGNEQFF; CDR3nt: TGTGCCAGCAGTTACGCAAGACGGCCGAGAGGCAATGAGCAGTTCTTC
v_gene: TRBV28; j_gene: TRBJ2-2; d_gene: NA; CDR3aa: CASTAGGSETGELFF; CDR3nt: TGTGCCAGCACCGCCGGGGGAAGTGAGACCGGGGAGCTGTTTTTT
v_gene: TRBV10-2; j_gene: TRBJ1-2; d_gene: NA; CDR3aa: CASSPPGGYYGYTF; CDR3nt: TGCGCCAGCAGTCCCCCCGGGGGGTACTATGGCTACACCTTC
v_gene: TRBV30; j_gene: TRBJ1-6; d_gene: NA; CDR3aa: CAWTRQSNSPLHF; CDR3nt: TGTGCCTGGACGAGACAGAGTAATTCACCCCTCCACTTT
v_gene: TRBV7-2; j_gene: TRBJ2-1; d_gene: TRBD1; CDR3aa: CASSLPTNTGVGYNEQFF; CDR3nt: TGTGCCAGCAGCTTACCGACAAATACAGGGGTCGGATACAATGAGCAGTTCTTC